This T cell receptor (beta chain) was obtained from a study of shared clonotypes between healthy human individuals. Healthy HIV-negative adults without recent acute infections or vaccinations served as donors. This CDR3 spans 14 amino acids. Trimming stripped 5 bases from V and 2 bases from J, with 9 bases between. CDR1 is KGHSH and CDR2 is LQKENI in the germline V gene. The repertoire was sequenced with immunoSEQ multiplex PCR; TCRdb's copy has only in-frame clones and lacks some. This sample yields over 1.4 million clones, of which roughly 96% are seen a single time; approximately 1.2% belongs to the top ten.

The sequence was collected from a man aged 25 to 40 in good health. The sample comprised naive CD4+ T cells sorted from blood. Noted subset: CD45RA+ positively selected. V usage is TRBV18 and J usage is TRBJ2-2, with D possibly being TRBD1 (6 bases). For the CDR3, the DNA is TGTGCCAGCTCAAGGACAGACAACACCGGGGAGCTGTTTTTT. It is translated as CASSRTDNTGELFF.